Shown below are 12 T cell receptor beta chains from a single sample sequenced in a study of CD8 T cells in Susac syndrome. After extraction with the RNeasy kit, about 0.45 to 1 ug of the RNA was reverse transcribed using random hexamers. TCRdb recomputed calls from the immunoSEQ multiplex PCR reads with MiXCR, one row per CDR3 protein. The table lists 95,000 to 150,000 distinct CDR3 sequences, 96% of them singletons. Sequencing used CD4+ T cells from PBMCs. The receptors come from a human donor with Susac syndrome.

This clonotype came up a few times. The chain recombines TRBV6-2 or TRBV6-3 with TRBJ2-5; D gene unclear. The CDR3 length is 11 residues. Trimming shortened V by 2 bases and J by 5 bases, and 3 bases separated the two germline ends. CDR1 is MNHEY and CDR2 is SVGEGT in the germline V gene. The CDR3: CASSYGETQYF. CDR3 nucleotide sequence: TGTGCCAGCAGTTACGGGGAGACCCAGTACTTC.

The chain joins TRBV14 to TRBJ2-5, with D uncertain. The ends were cut back, 1 base at V and 8 bases at J, with 5 bases in the middle. Per germline, CDR1 SGHDN and CDR2 FVKESK. The CDR3 totals 11 residues. CDR3 nucleotides: TGTGCCAGCAGCCAAGGGGGAACCCAGTACTTC. Protein: CASSQGGTQYF.

This chain joins TRBV10-3 and TRBJ1-5; D is uncertain. Germline CDR1 reads ENHRY; CDR2 reads SYGVKD. Deletions cut 0 bases from V and 6 bases from J, with 9 bases between. The CDR3 is 14 residues long. The chain's CDR3 is CAISESDKSQPQHF. The CDR3 DNA sequence: TGTGCCATCAGTGAGTCAGACAAAAGTCAGCCCCAGCATTTT.

The rearrangement uses TRBV5-4 and TRBJ2-5, with D possibly matching TRBD1 (6 bases). Trimming took 6 bases from V and 1 from J, leaving 16 bases between them. The CDR3 runs 15 residues. Germline V gene sequence: CDR1 SGHNT, CDR2 YYREEE (reference sequence). The CDR3 DNA reads as TGTGCCAGCACCGACAGGACCCGGGGCCAAGAGACCCAGTACTTC. Its protein product is CASTDRTRGQETQYF.

The gene calls are TRBV7-9 and TRBJ2-1, with 8 bases aligning to TRBD2. The V and J ends lost 6 bases and 2 bases, in that order; junction bases with no gene match: 3. The CDR3 loop spans 14 amino acids. Germline CDR1 and CDR2: SEHNR and FQNEAQ (reference sequence). As DNA, the CDR3 is TGTGCCAGCAGAAGCGGGAGCCCCTACAATGAGCAGTTCTTC. Amino acids: CASRSGSPYNEQFF.

The chain employs TRBV28 and TRBJ2-1; possibly TRBD2 for D (6 bases). Germline assignment: CDR1 MDHEN and CDR2 SYDVKM. Trimming shortened V by 5 bases and J by 15 bases, and 23 bases separated the two germline ends. The CDR3 spans 14 residues. The CDR3 DNA reads TGTGCCAGCAGTCCTGGAGGGCCCTCGGTAGTTGCGTTCTTC. It codes for CASSPGGPSVVAFF.

The V gene is TRBV3-1, the J gene TRBJ2-7, with D uncertain. CDR1 and CDR2 from the germline V gene are LGHDT and YNNKEL (reference sequence). Trimming took 1 base from V and 3 from J, leaving 10 bases between them. This CDR3 is 14 amino acids long. The CDR3 nucleotides read TGTGCCAGCAGCCAAGCCAACAACCTCTACGAGCAGTACTTC. It specifies CASSQANNLYEQYF.

The rearrangement uses TRBV20-1 and TRBJ1-2, with 9 bases lining up with TRBD1. V lost 4 bases and J lost 8; bases outside the gene matches: 14. This CDR3 spans 15 amino acids. Per the germline V gene, CDR1 is DFQATT and CDR2 is SNEGSKA (reference sequence). The CDR3 region is CSAINAGQGREGYTF. In DNA form, the CDR3 reads TGCAGTGCTATTAACGCGGGACAGGGCCGGGAAGGCTACACCTTC.

The V call is TRBV27, the J call TRBJ1-1; no clear D gene. V was cut by 7 bases and J by 5 bases, with 8 bases left in between. This CDR3 has 11 residues. The germline gives CDR1 MNHEY, CDR2 SMNVEV (reference sequence). The CDR3, as DNA: TGTGCCAGCAAAGGGAGGACTGAAGCTTTCTTT. This codes for CASKGRTEAFF.

The chain recombines TRBV28 with TRBJ1-5; D is possibly TRBD1 (5 bases). The CDR3 sequence is 16 residues long. V lost 3 bases and J 7 bases, leaving 19 bases between the germline ends. CDR1 and CDR2 from the germline V gene are MDHEN and SYDVKM. The DNA for the CDR3 is TGTGCCAGCAGTTTCCCCGTCATCCGGGGGAGGCAGCCCCAGCATTTT. It codes for CASSFPVIRGRQPQHF.

This chain connects TRBV30 to TRBJ1-2; D unclear. Trimming removed 1 base at V and 4 bases at J, with 10 bases between. The CDR3 is 13 amino acids. Germline loops: CDR1 GTSNPN, CDR2 SVGIG (reference sequence). Here the CDR3 DNA reads TGTGCCTGGAGTGAGGCAGAGTTCTATGGCTACACCTTC. Encoded protein: CAWSEAEFYGYTF.

The V gene is TRBV3-1, the J gene TRBJ2-7; 9 bases are a match to TRBD1. V shed 5 bases and J 4 bases; nucleotides not matched to a gene: 6. Germline-derived CDR1 and CDR2 are LGHDT and YNNKEL (reference sequence). The CDR3 sequence is 14 residues long. DNA for the CDR3: TGTGCCAGCAGCTCACCGGGACAGGGATACGAGCAGTACTTC. Translating gives CASSSPGQGYEQYF.